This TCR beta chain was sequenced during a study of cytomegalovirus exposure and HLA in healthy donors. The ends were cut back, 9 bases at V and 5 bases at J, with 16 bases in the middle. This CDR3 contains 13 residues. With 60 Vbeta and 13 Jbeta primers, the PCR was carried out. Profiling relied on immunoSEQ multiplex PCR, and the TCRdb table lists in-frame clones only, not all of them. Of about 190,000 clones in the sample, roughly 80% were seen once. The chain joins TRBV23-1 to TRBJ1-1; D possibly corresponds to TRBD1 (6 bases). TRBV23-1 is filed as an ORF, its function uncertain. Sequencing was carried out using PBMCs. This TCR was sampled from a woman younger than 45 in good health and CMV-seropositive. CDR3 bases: TGCGCCAGGGATAAGGGGGTTAGGACTGAAGCTTTCTTT. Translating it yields CARDKGVRTEAFF.